This T cell receptor (beta chain) was captured in a study of response to subunit inactivated influenza vaccine. Study outcomes and limitations: The authors offered the suggestion that each seasonal influenza vaccination recruits few new T cells.

Germline values: CDR1 SGHTA, CDR2 FQGNSA. This CDR3 spans 13 amino acids. Trimming took 1 base from V and 6 from J, leaving 8 bases between them. TCRdb reprocessed the RT-PCR reads via MiXCR and lists one record per CDR3 protein. Of around 650,000 distinct CDR3 sequences listed, 15% to 19% are singletons. This clonotype was detected a few times. The antigen remains unidentified. Sequenced here: PBMCs from blood, sampled 12 days after vaccination. The chain recombines TRBV7-2 with TRBJ2-3; D is undetermined. This clonotype originated in a man in his fifties who received an inactivated influenza vaccine. CDR3 nucleotide sequence: TGTGCCAGCAGCTTAGTTTTATTGGATACGCAGTATTTT. As protein: CASSLVLLDTQYF.